Listed here is a single TCR beta chain. What it binds is not known. The data originate from a study of shared clonotypes between healthy human individuals. Broader study findings: What naive subsets generally showed was a larger estimated richness than memory subsets showed. When compared with the clonotypes that were shared by all four sorted-subset donors, the non-shared clonotypes turned out to have lower generation probabilities.

This CDR3 contains 15 residues. The germline CDR1 and CDR2 sequences are MNHEY and SVGAGI. Trimming took off 2 bases at V and 2 bases at J, with 10 bases between the two ends. Partitioning of CD4+ cells yielded a CD45RA+ naive subset and a CD45RA-negative memory subset. The authors split each subset's genomic DNA evenly across several immunoSEQ plates. Sequenced by immunoSEQ multiplex PCR; TCRdb stores in-frame clones only, minus some. Of millions of clones listed, around 95% are singletons. The chain links TRBV6-5 to TRBJ1-5; perhaps TRBD1 as D (5 bases). Source material: naive CD4+ T cells sorted from blood. Subset noted: CD45RA+ positively selected. This clonotype was sampled from a man between 18 and 35 years old in good health. The CDR3 here is CASSYDRVRNQPQHF. CDR3 in DNA: TGTGCCAGCAGTTACGACAGAGTCCGCAATCAGCCCCAGCATTTT.